The 30 T cell receptor beta chains below all came from one sample that was sequenced in a study of OX40 agonist ivuxolimab in advanced cancers. TCRdb's copy holds only in-frame clones and misses some; the assay was immunoSEQ multiplex PCR. The sample includes roughly 68,000 clones, 75% to 85% seen only once; the top ten take 1.4%. The sequences come from CD4+ or CD8+ T cells sorted from blood, collected in a trial of the OX40 agonist ivuxolimab. The receptors were sampled from an adult with an advanced solid tumor such as melanoma, head and neck, liver or kidney cancer.

The chain carries TRBV4-1 and TRBJ2-7; maybe TRBD1 (5 bases). The CDR3 is 15 residues long. CDR1 MGHRA and CDR2 YSYEKL come from the germline V gene. With 3 bases removed from V and 2 bases from J, the gap between germline ends came to 14 bases. In DNA, the CDR3 is TGCGCCAGCAGCCATTCCCGACAGACAACCTACGAGCAGTACTTC. This encodes CASSHSRQTTYEQYF.

The rearrangement joins TRBV7-9 to TRBJ1-1; no definite D call. Germline V gene sequence: CDR1 SEHNR, CDR2 FQNEAQ (reference sequence). There are 13 residues in the CDR3. V was trimmed by 3 bases and J by 1 base, leaving 6 bases between them. CDR3 sequence (DNA): TGTGCCAGCAGCTTCCAGAGGAACACTGAAGCTTTCTTT. It is translated as CASSFQRNTEAFF.

J is TRBJ2-7 and V is TRBV30; TRBD2 is a possible D gene (6 bases). The CDR3 is 15 residues long. V lost 2 bases, J lost 2 bases, and 16 bases lay in between. Germline values: CDR1 GTSNPN, CDR2 SVGIG (reference sequence). The CDR3 DNA sequence: TGTGCCTGGAGTTCTGTCGTAGCGGCGACCTACGAGCAGTACTTC. This encodes CAWSSVVAATYEQYF. Supplemented by reference TRBV30 and TRBJ2-7, the full variable domain reads SQTIHQWPATLVQPVGSPLSLECTVEGTSNPNLYWYRQAAGRGLQLLFYSVGIGQISSEVPQNLSASRPQDRQFILSSKKLLLSDSGFYLCAWSSVVAATYEQYFGPGTRLTVT.

The gene calls are TRBV5-8 and TRBJ2-3; 13 bases match TRBD2. V lost 5 bases, J lost 10 bases, and 10 bases stayed unmatched. Germline V gene lookup returns CDR1 SGHTS and CDR2 YDEGEE. This CDR3 contains 15 residues. The CDR3 DNA sequence: TGTGCCAGCAGTCGACTAGCGGGGGGCCGCGCCGCGCAGTATTTT. Amino acids: CASSRLAGGRAAQYF.

The chain joins TRBV2 to TRBJ1-6, with 8 positions matching TRBD1. This CDR3 has 16 residues. After removal of 1 base from V and 10 bases from J, the junction contained 9 bases not matched to a gene. The V gene's germline CDR1 is SNHLY and CDR2 FYNNEI. CDR3 in amino acids: CASSEVGDRYNSPLHF. The CDR3 bases are TGTGCCAGCAGTGAAGTGGGGGACAGGTACAACTCACCCCTCCACTTT. Using reference TRBV2 and TRBJ1-6 for the parts outside the CDR3, the full variable domain is EPEVTQTPSHQVTQMGQEVILRCVPISNHLYFYWYRQILGQKVEFLVSFYNNEISEKSEIFDDQFSVERPDGSNFTLKIRSTKLEDSAMYFCASSEVGDRYNSPLHFGNGTRLTVT.

The chain employs TRBV5-6 and TRBJ1-6; 8 bases are shared with TRBD1. The CDR3 runs to 16 residues. Germline V gives CDR1 SGHDT, CDR2 YYEEEE. V was clipped by 3 bases and J by 10 bases; unmatched bases: 12. CDR3 region: CASSSTGTGRNSPLHF. The CDR3 DNA sequence: TGTGCCAGCAGCTCCACAGGGACAGGAAGAAACTCACCCCTCCACTTT. Drawing the rest from reference TRBV5-6 and TRBJ1-6, the complete variable domain is DAGVTQSPTHLIKTRGQQVTLRCSPKSGHDTVSWYQQALGQGPQFIFQYYEEEERQRGNFPDRFSGHQFPNYSSELNVNALLLGDSALYLCASSSTGTGRNSPLHFGNGTRLTVT.

The chain joins TRBV6-1 to TRBJ2-5; a weak D match, TRBD2 (6 bases). The V end lost 8 bases, the J end lost 5 bases, and 12 bases lay between the germline ends. CDR1 is MNHNS, CDR2 SASEGT, per germline. CDR3 length equals 12 residues. This CDR3 reads CASGLGGETQYF. The CDR3, as DNA: TGTGCCAGCGGGTTAGGAGGGGAGACCCAGTACTTC.

J is TRBJ1-5 and V is TRBV11-2; D may be TRBD1 (5 bases). Deletions cut 1 base from V and 5 bases from J, with 12 bases between. Germline assignment: CDR1 SGHAT and CDR2 FQNNGV. This CDR3 comprises 15 residues. CDR3 bases: TGTGCCAGCAGCTTAGTTCACAGGAGGGATCAGCCCCAGCATTTT. This translates into CASSLVHRRDQPQHF. The full variable domain, its missing parts supplied by reference TRBV11-2 and TRBJ1-5, is EAGVAQSPRYKIIEKRQSVAFWCNPISGHATLYWYQQILGQGPKLLIQFQNNGVVDDSQLPKDRFSAERLKGVDSTLKIQPAKLEDSAVYLCASSLVHRRDQPQHFGDGTRLSIL.

J is TRBJ1-5 and V is TRBV7-6, with a weak D call TRBD1 (6 bases). CDR1 SGHVS and CDR2 FNYEAQ come from the germline V gene. The V gene lost 2 bases and the J gene lost 0 bases, with 29 bases spanning the gap. The CDR3 has 22 amino acids. CDR3 sequence (DNA): TGTGCCAGCAGCTTACCCCCTGGGGCAGGGGCCGTGGCCCGTCATAGCAATCAGCCCCAGCATTTT. Its protein product is CASSLPPGAGAVARHSNQPQHF.

J is TRBJ1-2 and V is TRBV4-1; 8 positions match TRBD1. Germline loops: CDR1 MGHRA, CDR2 YSYEKL. The junction had 12 bases not matched to a gene; V was cut back by 5 bases and J by 7 bases. This CDR3 comprises 15 residues. The CDR3 DNA reads TGCGCCAGCAGCGTTACCCACAGGGGGATCACTGGCTACACCTTC. It encodes CASSVTHRGITGYTF.

The rearrangement joins TRBV30 to TRBJ1-3, with unresolved D. V lost 1 base and J 0 bases, leaving 4 bases between the germline ends. Germline loops: CDR1 GTSNPN, CDR2 SVGIG (reference sequence). The CDR3 has 13 amino acids. The DNA of the CDR3 is TGTGCCTGGAGTGGGATCTCTGGAAACACCATATATTTT. It yields the protein CAWSGISGNTIYF.

V and J are TRBV28 and TRBJ1-2; D gene unclear. Germline V gene sequence: CDR1 MDHEN, CDR2 SYDVKM. The CDR3 has 12 amino acids. Trimming shortened V by 5 bases and J by 3 bases, and 7 bases separated the two germline ends. This chain's CDR3 is CASSPGHYGYTF. The DNA of the CDR3 is TGTGCCAGCAGTCCCGGACACTATGGCTACACCTTC.

The chain uses TRBV25-1 and TRBJ1-4; D gene unclear. V lost 2 bases and J 2 bases, leaving 12 bases between the germline ends. The CDR3 spans 16 residues. The germline V gene has CDR1 MGHDK and CDR2 SYGVNS. CDR3: CASSELKTPTNEKLFF. The CDR3 DNA is TGTGCCAGCAGTGAACTAAAGACCCCTACTAATGAAAAACTGTTTTTT.

The chain joins TRBV6-5 to TRBJ1-6, with 7 bases matching TRBD1. V lost 0 bases to trimming and J lost 8 bases; unmatched junction nucleotides: 4. The CDR3 covers 15 residues. The germline gives CDR1 MNHEY, CDR2 SVGAGI. The CDR3 region is CASSYSAGGHSPLHF. DNA of the CDR3: TGTGCCAGCAGTTACTCTGCAGGGGGTCATTCACCCCTCCACTTT.

The chain is built from TRBV5-1 and TRBJ2-3, with TRBD1 matching 8 bases. The CDR3 spans 14 residues. Trimming cost V 5 bases and J 1 base; bases outside gene matches: 3. The germline CDR1 and CDR2 sequences are SGHRS and YFSETQ. This chain's CDR3 is CASRVQGGTDTQYF. The CDR3 DNA reads as TGCGCCAGCAGAGTACAGGGGGGCACAGATACGCAGTATTTT.

The V gene is TRBV11-3, the J gene TRBJ2-1; possible D gene TRBD1, 7 bases. The germline V gene has CDR1 SGHNT and CDR2 YENEEA. V was trimmed by 2 bases and J by 7 bases, leaving 15 bases between them. The CDR3 loop spans 15 amino acids. CDR3 in amino acids: CASSLRRGSGNEQFF. CDR3 DNA sequence: TGTGCCAGCAGCTTACGCAGGGGGAGCGGGAATGAGCAGTTCTTC.

V is TRBV27 and J is TRBJ1-1, with D possibly being TRBD1 (6 bases). V lost 2 bases and J lost 1, with 14 bases in between. This CDR3 has 16 residues. Per the germline V gene, CDR1 is MNHEY and CDR2 is SMNVEV (reference sequence). The CDR3 sequence: CASSLGRDNTNTEAFF. The DNA of the CDR3 is TGTGCCAGCAGTTTAGGCCGGGACAATACGAACACTGAAGCTTTCTTT.

The gene calls are TRBV18 and TRBJ1-1, with a tentative D call TRBD1 (5 bases). The CDR3 is made up of 14 amino acids. Per germline, CDR1 KGHSH and CDR2 LQKENI. V was trimmed by 6 bases and J by 0 bases, leaving 11 bases between them. The CDR3 protein is CASSRTDMNTEAFF. CDR3 bases: TGTGCCAGCTCTCGGACGGACATGAACACTGAAGCTTTCTTT.

This clone was counted only a few times. The V and J genes are TRBV7-9 and TRBJ1-2; tentative D call: TRBD1 (5 bases). This CDR3 region has 14 residues. Germline values: CDR1 SEHNR, CDR2 FQNEAQ (reference sequence). The germline V and J ends were trimmed by 4 bases and 0 bases, with 9 bases remaining between them. The DNA of the CDR3 is TGTGCCAGCAGCTCGTCGACAGCTAACTATGGCTACACCTTC. As protein: CASSSSTANYGYTF.

The chain links TRBV2 to TRBJ1-1; possibly TRBD1 for D (5 bases). This CDR3 is 14 amino acids long. Trimming shortened V by 4 bases and J by 0 bases, and 9 bases separated the two germline ends. CDR1 is SNHLY, CDR2 FYNNEI, per germline. The CDR3 DNA follows: TGTGCCAGCAGTGTCGACAGAATGAACACTGAAGCTTTCTTT. It encodes CASSVDRMNTEAFF. Filled out from reference TRBV2 and TRBJ1-1, the complete variable domain reads EPEVTQTPSHQVTQMGQEVILRCVPISNHLYFYWYRQILGQKVEFLVSFYNNEISEKSEIFDDQFSVERPDGSNFTLKIRSTKLEDSAMYFCASSVDRMNTEAFFGQGTRLTVV.

Regarding this clone: One junction end disagrees with the germline gene, perhaps due to a read error. The chain combines TRBV11-2 with TRBJ2-5, with D perhaps given as TRBD1 or TRBD2 (5 bases each). CDR3 length: 15 residues. CDR1 is SGHAT, CDR2 FQNNGV, per germline. CDR3 loop: CVSSLFGQGEGAQYF. CDR3 DNA: TGTGTCAGCAGCTTATTTGGGCAGGGAGAAGGCGCCCAGTACTTC.

The chain employs TRBV19 and TRBJ1-3, with TRBD1 as a possible D gene (6 bases). V dropped 5 bases and J dropped 4 bases, with 12 bases sitting between them. The CDR3 spans 14 residues. CDR1 and CDR2 (germline): LNHDA, SQIVND (reference sequence). The CDR3 nucleotides are TGTGCCAGTAGTGAAACAGGGAAAGGAAACACCATATATTTT. It specifies CASSETGKGNTIYF.

As regards this clone: One end of the junction is discordant with germline, which a read error may explain. The chain recombines TRBV7-9 with TRBJ1-3; 7 bases align to TRBD1. Germline CDR1 reads SEHNR; CDR2 reads FQNEAQ (reference sequence). The CDR3 sequence is 16 residues long. The CDR3 coding sequence is TGTGCCAGCAGCTTAGCGGACAGGCCTCAGGGAAACTCCATATATTTT. It encodes CASSLADRPQGNSIYF.

V and J are TRBV6-5 and TRBJ2-1; perhaps TRBD2 as D (5 bases). The CDR3 is 14 amino acids. CDR1 and CDR2 from the germline V gene are MNHEY and SVGAGI. The ends were cut back, 6 bases at V and 8 bases at J, with 17 bases in the middle. CDR3 nucleotide sequence: TGTGCCAGCAGGCCCGGACTTGCCCGCGATGAGCAGTTCTTC. Its translation: CASRPGLARDEQFF.

V gene TRBV11-2 combines with J gene TRBJ1-2; no firm D call. V shed 1 base and J shed 0 bases, with 21 bases lying between them. CDR1 SGHAT and CDR2 FQNNGV come from the germline V gene. The CDR3 totals 19 residues. CDR3 bases: TGTGCCAGCAGCTTAGGCGGCGGCCACCGCTTAATTCCTAACTATGGCTACACCTTC. It specifies CASSLGGGHRLIPNYGYTF.

This chain joins TRBV6-5 and TRBJ2-2; 11 bases line up with TRBD2. Germline V gene data show CDR1 as MNHEY and CDR2 as SVGAGI. The CDR3 spans 16 residues. V dropped 1 base and J dropped 3; count of bases not matched to a gene: 1. Here the CDR3 DNA reads TGTGCCAGCAGTTACTTACTAGCGGGAGACACCGGGGAGCTGTTTTTT. Its translation: CASSYLLAGDTGELFF.

The chain couples TRBV28 to TRBJ1-5; D call uncertain. Germline V gives CDR1 MDHEN, CDR2 SYDVKM. The CDR3 is made up of 15 amino acids. The germline V and J ends were trimmed by 6 bases and 0 bases, with 12 bases remaining between them. CDR3 residues: CASSRPGPSNQPQHF. The DNA for the CDR3 is TGTGCCAGCAGCAGACCCGGGCCTAGCAATCAGCCCCAGCATTTT.

The rearrangement links TRBV19 to TRBJ1-6; D not resolved. V lost 0 bases, J lost 6 bases, and 3 bases lay in between. The CDR3 consists of 13 residues. Germline assignment: CDR1 LNHDA and CDR2 SQIVND (reference sequence). The CDR3 nucleotides are TGTGCCAGTAGTATAGACGGTAATTCACCCCTCCACTTT. It specifies CASSIDGNSPLHF.

The gene calls are TRBV28 and TRBJ1-1; 7 bases match TRBD1. Trimming took 5 bases from V and 1 from J; bases not matched to a gene: 7. The CDR3 runs 15 residues. The germline V gene has CDR1 MDHEN and CDR2 SYDVKM. The CDR3 is CASSPLTGRNTEAFF. The CDR3 DNA follows: TGTGCCAGCAGTCCCCTGACAGGGAGGAACACTGAAGCTTTCTTT.

The V and J genes are TRBV6-1 and TRBJ1-2; D is unclear. The V end lost 1 base, the J end lost 4 bases, and 7 bases lay between the germline ends. CDR3 length: 13 residues. The V gene's germline CDR1 is MNHNS and CDR2 SASEGT. CDR3 bases: TGTGCCAGCAGTGAAGGCAGCCTCTATGGCTACACCTTC. Amino acids: CASSEGSLYGYTF.